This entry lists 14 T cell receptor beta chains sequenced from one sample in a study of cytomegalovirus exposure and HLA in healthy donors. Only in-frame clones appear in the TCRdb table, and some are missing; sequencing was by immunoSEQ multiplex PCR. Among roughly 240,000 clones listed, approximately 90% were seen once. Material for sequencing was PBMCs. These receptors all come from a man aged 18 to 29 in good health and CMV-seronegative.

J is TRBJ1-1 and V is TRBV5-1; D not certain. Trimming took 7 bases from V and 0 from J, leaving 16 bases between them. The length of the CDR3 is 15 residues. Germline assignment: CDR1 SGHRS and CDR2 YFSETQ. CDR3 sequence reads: CASAYSTSVNTEAFF. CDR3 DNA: TGCGCCAGCGCCTATTCAACTTCTGTGAACACTGAAGCTTTCTTT.

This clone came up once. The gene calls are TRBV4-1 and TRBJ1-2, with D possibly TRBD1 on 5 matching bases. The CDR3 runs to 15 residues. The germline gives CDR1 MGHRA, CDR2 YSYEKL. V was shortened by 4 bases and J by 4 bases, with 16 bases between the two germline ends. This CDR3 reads CASSLTPGGGYGYTF. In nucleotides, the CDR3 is TGCGCCAGCAGCCTAACTCCTGGGGGGGGCTATGGCTACACCTTC.

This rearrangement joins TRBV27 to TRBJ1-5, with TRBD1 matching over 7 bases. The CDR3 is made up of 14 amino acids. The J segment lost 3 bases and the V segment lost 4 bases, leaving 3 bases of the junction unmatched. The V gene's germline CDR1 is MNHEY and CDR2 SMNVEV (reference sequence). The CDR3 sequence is CASSSGQNNQPQHF. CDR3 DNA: TGTGCCAGCAGTTCGGGACAGAACAATCAGCCCCAGCATTTT.

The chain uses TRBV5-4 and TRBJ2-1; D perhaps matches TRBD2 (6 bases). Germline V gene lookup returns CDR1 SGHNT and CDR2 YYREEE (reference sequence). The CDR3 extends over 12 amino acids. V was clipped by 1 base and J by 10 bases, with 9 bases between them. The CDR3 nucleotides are TGTGCCAGCAGCTTGAGGGCGGGGGAGCAGTTCTTC. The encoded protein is CASSLRAGEQFF.

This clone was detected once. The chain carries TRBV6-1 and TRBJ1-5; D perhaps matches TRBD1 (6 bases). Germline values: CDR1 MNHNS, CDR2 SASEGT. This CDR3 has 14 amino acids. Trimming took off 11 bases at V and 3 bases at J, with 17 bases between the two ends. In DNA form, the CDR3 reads TGTGCCTGCATGGGGGCCGTCGACAATCAGCCCCAGCATTTT. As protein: CACMGAVDNQPQHF.

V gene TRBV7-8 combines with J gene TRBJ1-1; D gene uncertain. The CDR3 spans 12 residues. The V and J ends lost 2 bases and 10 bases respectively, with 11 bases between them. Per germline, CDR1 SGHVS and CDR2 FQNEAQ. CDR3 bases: TGTGCCAGCAGCTTAAGGCAGGTTTCAGCTTTCTTT. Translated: CASSLRQVSAFF.

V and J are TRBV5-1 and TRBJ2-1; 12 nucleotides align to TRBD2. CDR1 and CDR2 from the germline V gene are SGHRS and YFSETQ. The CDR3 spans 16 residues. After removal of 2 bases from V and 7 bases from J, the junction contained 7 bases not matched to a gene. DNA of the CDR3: TGCGCCAGCAGCTTTCTAGCGGGAGGGCCTGGAAATGAGCAGTTCTTC. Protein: CASSFLAGGPGNEQFF.

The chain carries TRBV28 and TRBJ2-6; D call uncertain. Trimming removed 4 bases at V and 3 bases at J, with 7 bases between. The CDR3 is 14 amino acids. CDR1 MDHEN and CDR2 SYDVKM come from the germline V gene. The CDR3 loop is CASSSPGGANVLTF. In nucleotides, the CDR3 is TGTGCCAGCAGTTCCCCCGGTGGGGCCAACGTCCTGACTTTC.

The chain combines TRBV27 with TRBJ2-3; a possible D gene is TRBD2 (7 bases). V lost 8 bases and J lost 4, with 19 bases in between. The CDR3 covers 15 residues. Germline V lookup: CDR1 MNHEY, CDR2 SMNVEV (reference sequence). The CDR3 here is CASSDRGRGPDTQYF. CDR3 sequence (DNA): TGTGCCAGCTCGGATAGGGGGAGGGGTCCAGATACGCAGTATTTT.

CDR3 residues: CASSETSGRGVGKNIQYF. The DNA for the CDR3 is TGTGCCAGCAGTGAAACTAGCGGGAGAGGGGTTGGCAAAAACATTCAGTACTTC. This rearrangement joins TRBV2 to TRBJ2-4; TRBD2 matches at 11 bases. Germline V CDR1 and CDR2: SNHLY, FYNNEI. V dropped 2 bases and J dropped 3; count of bases not matched to a gene: 9. This CDR3 contains 18 residues.

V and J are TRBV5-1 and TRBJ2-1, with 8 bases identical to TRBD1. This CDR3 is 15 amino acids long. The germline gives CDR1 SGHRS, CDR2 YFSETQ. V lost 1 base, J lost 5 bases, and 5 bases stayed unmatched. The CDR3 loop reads CASSLLQGGNNEQFF. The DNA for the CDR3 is TGCGCCAGCAGCTTGTTACAGGGGGGCAACAATGAGCAGTTCTTC.

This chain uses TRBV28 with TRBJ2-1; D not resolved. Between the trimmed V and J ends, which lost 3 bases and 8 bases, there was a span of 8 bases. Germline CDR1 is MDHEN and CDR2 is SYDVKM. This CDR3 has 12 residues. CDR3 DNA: TGTGCCAGCAGTTTCCCCCCTCATGAGCAGTTCTTC. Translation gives CASSFPPHEQFF.

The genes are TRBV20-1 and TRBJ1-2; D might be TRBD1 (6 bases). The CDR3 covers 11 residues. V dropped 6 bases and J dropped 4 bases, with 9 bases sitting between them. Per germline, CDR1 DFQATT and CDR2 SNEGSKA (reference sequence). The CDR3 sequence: CSARGPYGYTF. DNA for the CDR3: TGCAGTGCCAGGGGACCCTATGGCTACACCTTC.

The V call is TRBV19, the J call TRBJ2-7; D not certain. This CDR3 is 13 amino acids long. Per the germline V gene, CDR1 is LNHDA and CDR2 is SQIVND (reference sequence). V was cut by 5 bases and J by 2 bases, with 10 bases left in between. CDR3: CASSATLTYEQYF. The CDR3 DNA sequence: TGTGCCAGTAGTGCGACATTGACCTACGAGCAGTACTTC.